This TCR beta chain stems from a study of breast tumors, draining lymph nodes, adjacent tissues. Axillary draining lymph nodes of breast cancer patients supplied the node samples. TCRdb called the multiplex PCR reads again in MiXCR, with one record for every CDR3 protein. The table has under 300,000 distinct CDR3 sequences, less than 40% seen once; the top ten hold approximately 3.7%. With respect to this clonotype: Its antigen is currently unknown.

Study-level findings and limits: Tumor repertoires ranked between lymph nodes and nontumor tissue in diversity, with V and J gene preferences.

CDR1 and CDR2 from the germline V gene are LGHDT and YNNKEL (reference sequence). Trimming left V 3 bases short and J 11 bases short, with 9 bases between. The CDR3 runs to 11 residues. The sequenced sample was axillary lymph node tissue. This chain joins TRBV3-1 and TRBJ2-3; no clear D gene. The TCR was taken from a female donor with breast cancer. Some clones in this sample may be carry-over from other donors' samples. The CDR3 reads CASSHDARQYF. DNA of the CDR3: TGTGCCAGCAGCCATGACGCAAGGCAGTATTTT.